This TCR beta chain was found in a study of blood T cell repertoires in COVID-19. Study in general: COVID-19 samples collected from the United States, Italy and Spain covered acute and convalescent phases.

The authors' processing: It was from reference gene primer amplification that nucleated cell counts were estimated. The protocol was immunoSEQ multiplex PCR, while the TCRdb copy is restricted to in-frame clones and leaves out a portion. V, J and clone size are those of that table, while D and trimming were read from the DNA. The sample has more than 200,000 clones, 65% to 85% seen once. The CDR3 is 15 residues long. Sequencing input: peripheral blood. The sequence came from a woman between 40 and 50 years old with active or convalescent COVID-19. The chain joins TRBV1 to TRBJ2-5; TRBD2 is the table's D call and was not checked against the DNA. TRBV1 is an annotated pseudogene. The CDR3 reads CTSSQDPARQETQYF. CDR3 nucleotides: TGCACCAGCAGCCAAGATCCAGCGAGGCAAGAGACCCAGTACTTC.